This TCR beta chain derives from a study of OX40 agonist ivuxolimab in advanced cancers. Clones were read by immunoSEQ multiplex PCR, and TCRdb kept only the in-frame ones, dropping some. The sample shows tens of thousands of clones, roughly nine tenths of them seen only once. V lost 0 bases, J lost 0 bases, and 5 bases lay in between. The CDR3 length is 15 residues. Germline assignment: CDR1 ENHRY and CDR2 SYGVKD. The V gene is TRBV10-3, the J gene TRBJ1-4, with a tentative D call TRBD1 (5 bases). This sample comprised CD4+ or CD8+ T cells sorted from blood, obtained in a trial of the OX40 agonist ivuxolimab. The sequence was collected from an adult with an advanced solid tumor such as melanoma, head and neck, liver or kidney cancer. The CDR3, as DNA: TGTGCCATCAGTGAGTCGGGGGCAACTAATGAAAAACTGTTTTTT. Translated: CAISESGATNEKLFF.